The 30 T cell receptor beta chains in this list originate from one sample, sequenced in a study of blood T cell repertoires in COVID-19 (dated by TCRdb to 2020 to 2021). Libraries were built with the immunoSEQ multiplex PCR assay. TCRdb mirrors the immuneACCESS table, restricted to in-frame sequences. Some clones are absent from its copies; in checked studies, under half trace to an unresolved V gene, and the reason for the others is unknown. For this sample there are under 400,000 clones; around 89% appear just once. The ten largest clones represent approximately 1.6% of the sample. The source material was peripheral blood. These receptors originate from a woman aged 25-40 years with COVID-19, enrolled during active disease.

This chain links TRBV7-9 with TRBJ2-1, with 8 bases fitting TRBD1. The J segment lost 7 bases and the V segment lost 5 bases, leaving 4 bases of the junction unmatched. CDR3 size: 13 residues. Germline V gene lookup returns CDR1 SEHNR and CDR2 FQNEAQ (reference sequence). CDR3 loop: CASSLWTGNEQFF. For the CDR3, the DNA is TGTGCCAGCAGCCTCTGGACAGGGAATGAGCAGTTCTTC.

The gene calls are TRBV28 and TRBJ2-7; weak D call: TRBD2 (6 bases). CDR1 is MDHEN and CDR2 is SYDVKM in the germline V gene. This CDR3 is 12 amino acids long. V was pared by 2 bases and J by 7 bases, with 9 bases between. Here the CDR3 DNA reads TGTGCCAGCAGTTTAACCGGGAGAGAGCAGTACGTC. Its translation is CASSLTGREQYV.

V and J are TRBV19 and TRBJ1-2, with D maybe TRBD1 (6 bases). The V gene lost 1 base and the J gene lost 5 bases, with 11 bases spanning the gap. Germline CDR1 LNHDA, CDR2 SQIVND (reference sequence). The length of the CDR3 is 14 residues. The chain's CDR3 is CASSIAAGAYGYTF. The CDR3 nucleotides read TGTGCCAGTAGTATAGCTGCAGGGGCGTATGGCTACACCTTC.

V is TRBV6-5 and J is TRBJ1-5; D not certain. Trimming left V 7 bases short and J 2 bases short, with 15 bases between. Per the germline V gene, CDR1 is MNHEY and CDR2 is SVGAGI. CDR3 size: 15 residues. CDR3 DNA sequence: TGTGCCAGCAATACGAACCGGGTTCGCAATCAGCCCCAGCATTTT. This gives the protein CASNTNRVRNQPQHF.

For the CDR3, the DNA is TGTGCCACCAGCAGAGATGCGCTACTCAACTCTGGAAACACCATATATTTT. Protein product: CATSRDALLNSGNTIYF. The genes are TRBV15 and TRBJ1-3, with D unclear. The V and J ends lost 0 bases and 0 bases respectively, with 12 bases between them. This CDR3 comprises 17 residues. Germline CDR1 and CDR2: LNHNV and YYDKDF (reference sequence).

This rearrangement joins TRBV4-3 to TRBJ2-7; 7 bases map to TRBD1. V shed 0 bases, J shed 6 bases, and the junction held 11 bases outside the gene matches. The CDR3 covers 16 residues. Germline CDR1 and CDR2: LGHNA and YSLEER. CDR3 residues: CASSQDRWQGVSEQYF. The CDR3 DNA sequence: TGCGCCAGCAGCCAAGATCGATGGCAGGGGGTAAGCGAGCAGTACTTC.

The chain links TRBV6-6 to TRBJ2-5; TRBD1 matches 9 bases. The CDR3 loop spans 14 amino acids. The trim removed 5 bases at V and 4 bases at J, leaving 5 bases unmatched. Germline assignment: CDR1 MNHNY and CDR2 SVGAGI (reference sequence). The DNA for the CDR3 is TGTGCCAGCAGTAACCCGGGACAGGGAGAGACCCAGTACTTC. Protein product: CASSNPGQGETQYF.

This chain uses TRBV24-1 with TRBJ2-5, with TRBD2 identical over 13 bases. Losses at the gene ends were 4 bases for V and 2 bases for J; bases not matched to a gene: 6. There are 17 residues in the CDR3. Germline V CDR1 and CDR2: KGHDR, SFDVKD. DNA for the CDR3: TGTGCCACCAGTGACCCCCGACTAGCGGGGGGACAAGAGACCCAGTACTTC. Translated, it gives CATSDPRLAGGQETQYF.

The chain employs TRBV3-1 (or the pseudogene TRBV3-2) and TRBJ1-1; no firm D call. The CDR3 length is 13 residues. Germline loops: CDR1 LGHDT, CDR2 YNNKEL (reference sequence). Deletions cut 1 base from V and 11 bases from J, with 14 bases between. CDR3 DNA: TGTGCCAGCAGCCAAGGGGCTAACCAAGGCGCTTTCTTT. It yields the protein CASSQGANQGAFF.

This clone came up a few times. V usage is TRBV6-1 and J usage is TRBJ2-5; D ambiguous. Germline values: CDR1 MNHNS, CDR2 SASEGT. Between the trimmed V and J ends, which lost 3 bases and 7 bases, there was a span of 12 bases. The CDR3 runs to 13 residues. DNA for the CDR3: TGTGCCAGCAGTGACATAGCCGCCGGGACCCAGTACTTC. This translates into CASSDIAAGTQYF.

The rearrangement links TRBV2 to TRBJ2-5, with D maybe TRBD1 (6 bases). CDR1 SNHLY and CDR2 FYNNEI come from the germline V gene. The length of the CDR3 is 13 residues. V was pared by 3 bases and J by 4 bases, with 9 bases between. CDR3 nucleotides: TGTGCCAGCAGTGATGGCAGGGGAGAGACCCAGTACTTC. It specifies CASSDGRGETQYF.

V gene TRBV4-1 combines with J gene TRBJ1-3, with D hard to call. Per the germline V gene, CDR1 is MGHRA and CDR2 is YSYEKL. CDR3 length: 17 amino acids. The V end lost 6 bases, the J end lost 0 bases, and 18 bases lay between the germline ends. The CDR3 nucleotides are TGCGCCAGCAGTCACCAGGTGGTACGGATCTCTGGAAACACCATATATTTT. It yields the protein CASSHQVVRISGNTIYF.

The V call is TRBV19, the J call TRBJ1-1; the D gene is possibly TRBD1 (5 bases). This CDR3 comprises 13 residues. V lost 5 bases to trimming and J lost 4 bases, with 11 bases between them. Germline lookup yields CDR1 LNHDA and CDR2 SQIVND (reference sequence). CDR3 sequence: CASSYFGATEAFF. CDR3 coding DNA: TGTGCCAGTAGTTATTTTGGGGCCACTGAAGCTTTCTTT.

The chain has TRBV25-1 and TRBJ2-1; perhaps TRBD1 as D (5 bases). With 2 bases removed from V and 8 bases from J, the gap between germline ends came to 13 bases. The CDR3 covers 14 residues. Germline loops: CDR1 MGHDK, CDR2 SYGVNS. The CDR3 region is CASSERGALDEQFF. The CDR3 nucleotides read TGTGCCAGCAGTGAAAGGGGCGCCCTTGATGAGCAGTTCTTC.

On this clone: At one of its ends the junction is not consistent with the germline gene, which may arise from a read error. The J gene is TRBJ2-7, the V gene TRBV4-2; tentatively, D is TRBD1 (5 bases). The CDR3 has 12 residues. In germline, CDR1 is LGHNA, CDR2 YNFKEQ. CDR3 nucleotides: TGTGCCAGCAGCCAAGGTACAGGAAAAGTTGGGTTC. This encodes CASSQGTGKVGF.

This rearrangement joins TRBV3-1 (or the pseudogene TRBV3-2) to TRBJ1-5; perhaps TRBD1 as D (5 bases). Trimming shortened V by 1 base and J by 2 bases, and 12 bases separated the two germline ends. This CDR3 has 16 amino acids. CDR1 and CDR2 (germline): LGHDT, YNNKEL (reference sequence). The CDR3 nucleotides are TGTGCCAGCAGCCAAGGGATCAGGGATCGCAATCAGCCCCAGCATTTT. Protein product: CASSQGIRDRNQPQHF.

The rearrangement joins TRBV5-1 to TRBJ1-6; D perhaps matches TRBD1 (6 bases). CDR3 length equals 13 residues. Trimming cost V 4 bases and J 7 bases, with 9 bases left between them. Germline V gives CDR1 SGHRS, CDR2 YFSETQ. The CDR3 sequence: CASSLDRNSPLHF. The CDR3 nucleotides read TGCGCCAGCAGCCTCGACAGGAATTCACCCCTCCACTTT.

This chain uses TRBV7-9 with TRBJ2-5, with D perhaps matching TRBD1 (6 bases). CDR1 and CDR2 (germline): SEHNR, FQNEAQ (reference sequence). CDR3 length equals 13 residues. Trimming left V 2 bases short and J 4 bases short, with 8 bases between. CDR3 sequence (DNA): TGTGCCAGCAGCTTAACCAGGGGAGAGACCCAGTACTTC. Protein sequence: CASSLTRGETQYF.

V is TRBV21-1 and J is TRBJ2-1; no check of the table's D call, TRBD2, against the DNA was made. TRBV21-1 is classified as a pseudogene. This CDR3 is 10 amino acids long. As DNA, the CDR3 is TGCCACCCGTCGGGGTATGAGCAGTTCTTC. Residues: CHPSGYEQFF.

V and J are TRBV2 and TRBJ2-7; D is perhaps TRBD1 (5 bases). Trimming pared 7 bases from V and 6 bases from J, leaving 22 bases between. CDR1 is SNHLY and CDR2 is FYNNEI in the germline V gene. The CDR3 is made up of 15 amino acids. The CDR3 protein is CASKSYGRALTEQYF. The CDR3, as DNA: TGTGCCAGCAAAAGTTACGGCAGGGCTCTCACCGAGCAGTACTTC.

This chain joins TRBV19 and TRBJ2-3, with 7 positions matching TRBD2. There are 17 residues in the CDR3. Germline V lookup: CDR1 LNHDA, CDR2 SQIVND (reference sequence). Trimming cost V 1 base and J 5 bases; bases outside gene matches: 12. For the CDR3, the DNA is TGTGCCAGTAGTATAGTGGGAGGGACCGACACGGGAGATACGCAGTATTTT. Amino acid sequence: CASSIVGGTDTGDTQYF.

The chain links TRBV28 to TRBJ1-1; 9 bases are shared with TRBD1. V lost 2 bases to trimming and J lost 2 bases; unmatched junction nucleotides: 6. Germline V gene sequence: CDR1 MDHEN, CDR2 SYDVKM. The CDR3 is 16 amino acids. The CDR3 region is CASSLGTGSFNTEAFF. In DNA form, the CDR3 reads TGTGCCAGCAGTTTAGGGACAGGGAGTTTTAACACTGAAGCTTTCTTT.

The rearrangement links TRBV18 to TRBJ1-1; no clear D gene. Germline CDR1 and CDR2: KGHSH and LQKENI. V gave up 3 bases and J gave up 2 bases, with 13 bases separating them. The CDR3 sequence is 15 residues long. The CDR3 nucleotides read TGTGCCAGCTCACCCCTCGGGGAGATCAACACTGAAGCTTTCTTT. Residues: CASSPLGEINTEAFF. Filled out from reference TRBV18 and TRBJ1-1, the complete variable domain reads NAGVMQNPRHLVRRRGQEARLRCSPMKGHSHVYWYRQLPEEGLKFMVYLQKENIIDESGMPKERFSAEFPKEGPSILRIQQVVRGDSAAYFCASSPLGEINTEAFFGQGTRLTVV.

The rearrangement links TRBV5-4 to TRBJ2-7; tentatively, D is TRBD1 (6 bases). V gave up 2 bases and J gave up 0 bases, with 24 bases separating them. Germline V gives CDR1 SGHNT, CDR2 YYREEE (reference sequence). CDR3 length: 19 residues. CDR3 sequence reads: CASSLFSGTRLRSSYEQYV. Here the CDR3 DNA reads TGTGCCAGCAGCTTATTTTCAGGGACACGACTCAGGAGCTCCTACGAGCAGTACGTC.

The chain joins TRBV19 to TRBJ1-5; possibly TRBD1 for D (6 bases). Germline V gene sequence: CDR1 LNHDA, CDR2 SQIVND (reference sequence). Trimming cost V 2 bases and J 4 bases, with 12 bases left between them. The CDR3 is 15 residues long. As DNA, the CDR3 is TGTGCCAGTAGTATAAGGGGGTCGTGGAATCAGCCCCAGCATTTT. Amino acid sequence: CASSIRGSWNQPQHF.

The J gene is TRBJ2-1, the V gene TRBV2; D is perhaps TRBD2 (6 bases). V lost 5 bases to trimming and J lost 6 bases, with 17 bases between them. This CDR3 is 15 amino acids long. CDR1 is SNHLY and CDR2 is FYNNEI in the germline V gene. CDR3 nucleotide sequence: TGTGCCAGCAGTTGGACTCGGCAGCGGGTCAATGAGCAGTTCTTC. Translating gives CASSWTRQRVNEQFF.

The CDR3: CSVTSGTDYGYTF. In DNA, the CDR3 is TGCAGCGTAACCTCCGGGACAGACTATGGCTACACCTTC. The chain uses TRBV29-1 and TRBJ1-2, with 7 bases matching TRBD1. Germline V lookup: CDR1 SQVTM, CDR2 ANQGSEA. The V gene end was trimmed by 6 bases and the J gene end by 3 bases; junction bases not matched to a gene: 7. The CDR3 runs 13 residues.

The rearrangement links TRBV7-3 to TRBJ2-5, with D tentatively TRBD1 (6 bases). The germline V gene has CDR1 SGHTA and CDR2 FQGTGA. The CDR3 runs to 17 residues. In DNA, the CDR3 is TGTGCTTTGGGGGCGGCTAGCAAAGATGTCAATCAAGAGACCCAGTACTTC. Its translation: CALGAASKDVNQETQYF.

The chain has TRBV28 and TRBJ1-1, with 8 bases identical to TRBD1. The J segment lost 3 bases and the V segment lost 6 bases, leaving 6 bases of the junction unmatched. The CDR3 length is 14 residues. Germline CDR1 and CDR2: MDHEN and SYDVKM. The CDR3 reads CASSSQGGYTEAFF. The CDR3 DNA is TGTGCCAGCAGCTCACAGGGGGGGTACACTGAAGCTTTCTTT.

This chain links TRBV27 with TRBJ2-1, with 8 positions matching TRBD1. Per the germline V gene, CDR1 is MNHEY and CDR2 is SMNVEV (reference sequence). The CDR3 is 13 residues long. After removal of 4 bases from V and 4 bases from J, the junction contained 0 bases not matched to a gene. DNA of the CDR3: TGTGCCAGCAGTTGGACAGGGTACAATGAGCAGTTCTTC. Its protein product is CASSWTGYNEQFF.